This T cell receptor beta chain derives from a study of CXCR3-negative and CXCR3-positive naive CD8 T cells. Whole-study findings and limits: Cryopreservation partially decreased CXCR3 expression, and most assays used fresh PBMCs.

The CDR3 has 14 amino acids. Germline V gene data show CDR1 as SGHRS and CDR2 as YFSETQ. As concerns this clonotype: The antigen remains unidentified.

The libraries of TRB cDNA were prepared using 5' RACE with UMI labels. TCRdb reprocessed the 5' RACE reads, with one entry per CDR3 protein and no DNA. In total, the table holds 25,000 to 35,000 distinct CDR3 sequences. The sequence came from a human donor in good health. Some clones in this sample may be carry-over from other donors' samples. Source material: memory CD8+ T cells from blood. J is TRBJ2-7 and V is TRBV5-1. CDR3 in amino acids: CASSLDSGIYEQYF.